This T cell receptor beta chain was found in a study of control samples from healthy donors and cancer patients. The CDR3 covers 15 residues. V lost 2 bases, J lost 0 bases, and 8 bases lay in between. CDR1 is LNHNV and CDR2 is YYDKDF in the germline V gene (reference sequence). Some clones are missing from TCRdb's copy, which holds only in-frame ones; the method was immunoSEQ multiplex PCR. The sample includes approximately 150,000 clones, approximately 93% of them seen just once. The specimen sequenced was blood. The receptor was isolated from a young man in good health. The chain carries TRBV15 and TRBJ1-5; D unclear. The CDR3 spells CATSRTPASNQPQHF. CDR3 coding DNA: TGTGCCACCAGCAGAACCCCGGCTAGCAATCAGCCCCAGCATTTT.